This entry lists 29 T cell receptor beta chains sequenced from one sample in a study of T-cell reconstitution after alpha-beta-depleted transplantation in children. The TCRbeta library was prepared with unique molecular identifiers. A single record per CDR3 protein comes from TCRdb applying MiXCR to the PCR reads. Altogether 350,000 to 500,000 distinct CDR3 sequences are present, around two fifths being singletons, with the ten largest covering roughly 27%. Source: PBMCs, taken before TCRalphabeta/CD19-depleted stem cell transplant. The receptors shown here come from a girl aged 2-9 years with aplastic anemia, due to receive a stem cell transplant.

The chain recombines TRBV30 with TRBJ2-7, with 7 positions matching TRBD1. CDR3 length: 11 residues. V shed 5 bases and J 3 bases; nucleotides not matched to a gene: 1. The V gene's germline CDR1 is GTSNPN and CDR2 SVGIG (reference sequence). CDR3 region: CAWDRDYEQYF. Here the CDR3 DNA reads TGTGCCTGGGACAGGGACTACGAGCAGTACTTC.

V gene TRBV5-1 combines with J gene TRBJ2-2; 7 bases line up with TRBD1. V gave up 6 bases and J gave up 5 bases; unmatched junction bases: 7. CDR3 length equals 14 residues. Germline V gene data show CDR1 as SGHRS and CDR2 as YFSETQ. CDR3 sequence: CASKLTGRTGELFF. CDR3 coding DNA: TGCGCCAGCAAACTGACAGGGCGGACCGGGGAGCTGTTTTTT.

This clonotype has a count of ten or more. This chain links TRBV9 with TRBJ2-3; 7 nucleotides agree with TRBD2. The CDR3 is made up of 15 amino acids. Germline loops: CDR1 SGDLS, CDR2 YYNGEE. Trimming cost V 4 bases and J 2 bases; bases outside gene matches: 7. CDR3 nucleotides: TGTGCCAGCAGCCCATGGACTAGAGCCACAGATACGCAGTATTTT. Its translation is CASSPWTRATDTQYF.

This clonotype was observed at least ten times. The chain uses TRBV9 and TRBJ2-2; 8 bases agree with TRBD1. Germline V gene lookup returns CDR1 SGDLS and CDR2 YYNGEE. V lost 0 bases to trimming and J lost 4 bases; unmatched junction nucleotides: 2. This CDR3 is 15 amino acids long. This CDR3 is CASSVEGQATGELFF. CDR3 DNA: TGTGCCAGCAGCGTAGAGGGACAGGCCACCGGGGAGCTGTTTTTT. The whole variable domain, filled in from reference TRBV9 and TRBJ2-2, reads DSGVTQTPKHLITATGQRVTLRCSPRSGDLSVYWYQQSLDQGLQFLIQYYNGEERAKGNILERFSAQQFPDLHSELNLSSLELGDSALYFCASSVEGQATGELFFGEGSRLTVL.

The CDR3 bases are TGTGCCAGCAGTTACCGGGACAGAATCTACGAGCAGTACTTC. Amino acids: CASSYRDRIYEQYF. V is TRBV28 and J is TRBJ2-7; 7 bases align to TRBD1. The CDR3 has 14 residues. Germline lookup yields CDR1 MDHEN and CDR2 SYDVKM. V lost 4 bases to trimming and J lost 3 bases; unmatched junction nucleotides: 6.

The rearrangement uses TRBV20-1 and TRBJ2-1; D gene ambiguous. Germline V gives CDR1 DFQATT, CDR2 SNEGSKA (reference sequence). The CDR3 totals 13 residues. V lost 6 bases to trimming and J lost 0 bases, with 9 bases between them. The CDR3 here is CSAVVSSYNEQFF. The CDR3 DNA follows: TGCAGTGCCGTGGTGAGCTCCTACAATGAGCAGTTCTTC.

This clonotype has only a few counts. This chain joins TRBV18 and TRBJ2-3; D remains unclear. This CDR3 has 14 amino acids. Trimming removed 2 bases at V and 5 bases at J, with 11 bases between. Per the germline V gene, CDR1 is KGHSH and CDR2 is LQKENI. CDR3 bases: TGTGCCAGCTCACCATTGCGACTTCAAGATACGCAGTATTTT. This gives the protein CASSPLRLQDTQYF. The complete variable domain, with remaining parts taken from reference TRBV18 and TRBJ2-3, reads NAGVMQNPRHLVRRRGQEARLRCSPMKGHSHVYWYRQLPEEGLKFMVYLQKENIIDESGMPKERFSAEFPKEGPSILRIQQVVRGDSAAYFCASSPLRLQDTQYFGPGTRLTVL.

CDR3 region: CASSPQDPGDQETQYF. The CDR3 bases are TGTGCCAGCAGCCCTCAAGACCCAGGGGACCAAGAGACCCAGTACTTC. The J gene is TRBJ2-5, the V gene TRBV7-9, with D possibly TRBD1 on 6 matching bases. The V gene lost 5 bases and the J gene lost 0 bases, with 16 bases spanning the gap. Germline assignment: CDR1 SEHNR and CDR2 FQNEAQ (reference sequence). The CDR3 extends over 16 amino acids.

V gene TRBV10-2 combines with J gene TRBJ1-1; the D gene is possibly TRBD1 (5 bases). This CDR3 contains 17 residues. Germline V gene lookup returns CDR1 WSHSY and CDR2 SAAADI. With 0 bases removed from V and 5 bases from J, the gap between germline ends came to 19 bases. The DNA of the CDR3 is TGCGCCAGCAGTGAGTCCACCAGCAGGGTTGGTCGTACTGAAGCTTTCTTT. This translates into CASSESTSRVGRTEAFF.

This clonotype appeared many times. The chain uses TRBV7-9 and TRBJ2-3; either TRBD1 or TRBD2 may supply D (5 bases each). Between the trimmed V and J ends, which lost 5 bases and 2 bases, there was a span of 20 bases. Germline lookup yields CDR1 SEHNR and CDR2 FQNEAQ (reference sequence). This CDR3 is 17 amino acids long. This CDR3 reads CASSPLRGQRFTDTQYF. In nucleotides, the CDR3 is TGTGCCAGCAGCCCTTTACGGGGCCAGCGATTCACAGATACGCAGTATTTT.

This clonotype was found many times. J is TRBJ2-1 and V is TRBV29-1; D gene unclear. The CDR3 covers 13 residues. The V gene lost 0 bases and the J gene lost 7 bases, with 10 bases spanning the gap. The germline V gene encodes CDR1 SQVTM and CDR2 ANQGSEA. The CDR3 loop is CSVEEDPGNEQFF. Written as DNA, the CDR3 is TGCAGCGTTGAAGAAGACCCCGGAAATGAGCAGTTCTTC.

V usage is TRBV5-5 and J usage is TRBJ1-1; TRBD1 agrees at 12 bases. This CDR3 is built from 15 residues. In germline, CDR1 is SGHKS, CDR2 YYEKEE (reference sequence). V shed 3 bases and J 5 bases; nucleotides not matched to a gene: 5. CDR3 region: CASSWGDRGLTEAFF. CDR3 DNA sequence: TGTGCCAGCAGCTGGGGGGACAGGGGGCTGACTGAAGCTTTCTTT. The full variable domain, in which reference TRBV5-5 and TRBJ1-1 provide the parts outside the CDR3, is DAGVTQSPTHLIKTRGQQVTLRCSPISGHKSVSWYQQVLGQGPQFIFQYYEKEERGRGNFPDRFSARQFPNYSSELNVNALLLGDSALYLCASSWGDRGLTEAFFGQGTRLTVV.

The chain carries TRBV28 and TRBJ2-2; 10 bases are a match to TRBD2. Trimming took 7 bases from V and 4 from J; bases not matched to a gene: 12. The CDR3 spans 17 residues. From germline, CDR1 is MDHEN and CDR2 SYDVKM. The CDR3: CASTIPGLARSTGELFF. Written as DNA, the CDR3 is TGTGCCAGCACTATTCCGGGACTAGCGAGGAGCACCGGGGAGCTGTTTTTT.

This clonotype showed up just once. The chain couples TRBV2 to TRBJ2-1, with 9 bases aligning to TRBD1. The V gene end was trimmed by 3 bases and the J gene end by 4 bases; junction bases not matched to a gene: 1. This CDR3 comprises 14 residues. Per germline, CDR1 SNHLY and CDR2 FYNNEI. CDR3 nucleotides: TGTGCCAGCAGTGACGGGACAGGGTACAATGAGCAGTTCTTC. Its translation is CASSDGTGYNEQFF.

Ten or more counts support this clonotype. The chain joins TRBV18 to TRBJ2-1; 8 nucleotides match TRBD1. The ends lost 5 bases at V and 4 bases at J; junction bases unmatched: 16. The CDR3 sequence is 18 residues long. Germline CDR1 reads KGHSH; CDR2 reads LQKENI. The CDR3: CASSFSPDRGPPYNEQFF. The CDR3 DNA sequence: TGTGCCAGCTCATTCAGTCCCGACAGGGGCCCCCCATACAATGAGCAGTTCTTC.

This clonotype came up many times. The CDR3 DNA sequence: TGCGCCAGCAGCTTGTTACGCGGGTCCTCCTACGAGCAGTACTTC. It translates to CASSLLRGSSYEQYF. V and J are TRBV5-1 and TRBJ2-7; the D gene is possibly TRBD2 (5 bases). Deletions cut 1 base from V and 0 bases from J, with 11 bases between. The germline gives CDR1 SGHRS, CDR2 YFSETQ. CDR3 size: 15 residues.

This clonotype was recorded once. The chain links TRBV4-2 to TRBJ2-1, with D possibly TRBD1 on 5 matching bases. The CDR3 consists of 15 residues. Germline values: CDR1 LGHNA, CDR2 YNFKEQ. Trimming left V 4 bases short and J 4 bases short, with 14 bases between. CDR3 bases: TGTGCCAGCAGCCCGTCTGGGGCTAGTTACAATGAGCAGTTCTTC. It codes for CASSPSGASYNEQFF.

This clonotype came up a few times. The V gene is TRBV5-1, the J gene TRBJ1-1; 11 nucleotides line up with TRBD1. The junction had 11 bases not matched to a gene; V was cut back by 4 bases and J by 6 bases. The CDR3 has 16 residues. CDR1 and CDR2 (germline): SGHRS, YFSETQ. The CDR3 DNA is TGCGCCAGCAGCCGGATCAGGACAGGGGGCCGTTCTGAAGCTTTCTTT. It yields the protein CASSRIRTGGRSEAFF.

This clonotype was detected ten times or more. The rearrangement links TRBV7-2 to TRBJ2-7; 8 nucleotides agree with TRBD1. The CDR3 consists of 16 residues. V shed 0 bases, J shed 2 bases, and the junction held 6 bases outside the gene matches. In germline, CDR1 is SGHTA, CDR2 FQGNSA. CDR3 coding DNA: TGTGCCAGCAGCTTAGCCGGGACAGGATCCCCCTACGAGCAGTACTTC. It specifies CASSLAGTGSPYEQYF.

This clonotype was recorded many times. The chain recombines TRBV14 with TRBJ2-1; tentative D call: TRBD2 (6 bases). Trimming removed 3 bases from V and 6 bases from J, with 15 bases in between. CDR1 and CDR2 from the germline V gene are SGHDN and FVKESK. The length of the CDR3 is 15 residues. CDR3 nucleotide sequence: TGTGCCAGCAGCCACCGGGACTGGGGGGTCAATGAGCAGTTCTTC. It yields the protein CASSHRDWGVNEQFF.

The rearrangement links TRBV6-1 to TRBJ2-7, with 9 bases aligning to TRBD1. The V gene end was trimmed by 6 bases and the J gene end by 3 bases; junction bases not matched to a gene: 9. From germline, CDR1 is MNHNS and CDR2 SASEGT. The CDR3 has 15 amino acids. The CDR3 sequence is CASSNKGQGLYEQYF. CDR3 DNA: TGTGCCAGCAGCAACAAGGGACAGGGTCTCTACGAGCAGTACTTC.

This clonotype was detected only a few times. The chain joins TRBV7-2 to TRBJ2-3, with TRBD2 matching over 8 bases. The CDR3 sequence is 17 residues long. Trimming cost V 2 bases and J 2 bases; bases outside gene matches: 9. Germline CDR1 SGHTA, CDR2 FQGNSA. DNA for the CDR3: TGTGCCAGCAGCTTAACTCGGGAGGGCCTGACCACAGATACGCAGTATTTT. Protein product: CASSLTREGLTTDTQYF. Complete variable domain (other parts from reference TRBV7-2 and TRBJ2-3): GAGVSQSPSNKVTEKGKDVELRCDPISGHTALYWYRQSLGQGLEFLIYFQGNSAPDKSGLPSDRFSAERTGGSVSTLTIQRTQQEDSAVYLCASSLTREGLTTDTQYFGPGTRLTVL.

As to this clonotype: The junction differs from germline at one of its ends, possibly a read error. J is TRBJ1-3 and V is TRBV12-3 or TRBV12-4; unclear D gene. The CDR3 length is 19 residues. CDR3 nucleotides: TGTGCCAGCTGTTTAGCGGAGAGATGGAGGTCTTCGCGGGGAAACACCATATATTTT. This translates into CASCLAERWRSSRGNTIYF.

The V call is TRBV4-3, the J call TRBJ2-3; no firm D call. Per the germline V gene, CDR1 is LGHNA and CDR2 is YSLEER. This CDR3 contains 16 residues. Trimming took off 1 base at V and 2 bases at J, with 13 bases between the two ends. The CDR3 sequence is CASSQGVSILTDTQYF. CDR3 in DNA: TGCGCCAGCAGCCAAGGAGTCTCCATCCTCACAGATACGCAGTATTTT.

The CDR3, as DNA: TGCGCCAGCAGCCCACTTGACAATGAGCAGTTCTTC. Its translation is CASSPLDNEQFF. The chain employs TRBV5-1 and TRBJ2-1; D is unresolved. The CDR3 is 12 amino acids. V was shortened by 4 bases and J by 5 bases, with 7 bases between the two germline ends. CDR1 is SGHRS, CDR2 YFSETQ, per germline.

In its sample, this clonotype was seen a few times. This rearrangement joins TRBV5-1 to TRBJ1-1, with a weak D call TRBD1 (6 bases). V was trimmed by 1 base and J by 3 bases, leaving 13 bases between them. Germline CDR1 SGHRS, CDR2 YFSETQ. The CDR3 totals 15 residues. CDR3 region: CASSLQGSRDTEAFF. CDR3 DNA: TGCGCCAGCAGCTTGCAGGGGAGTCGGGACACTGAAGCTTTCTTT.

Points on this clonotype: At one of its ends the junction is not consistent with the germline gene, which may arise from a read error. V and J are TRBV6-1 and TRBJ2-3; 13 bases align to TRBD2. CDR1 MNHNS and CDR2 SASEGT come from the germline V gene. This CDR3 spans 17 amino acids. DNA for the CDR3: TGTGCCAGCAGCCGACGGGGACTAGCGGGGAGCACAGATACGCAGTTTTTT. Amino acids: CASSRRGLAGSTDTQFF.

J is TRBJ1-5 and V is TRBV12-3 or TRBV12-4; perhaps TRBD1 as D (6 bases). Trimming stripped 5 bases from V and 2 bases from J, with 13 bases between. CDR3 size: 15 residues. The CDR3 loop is CASSATQGGNQPQHF. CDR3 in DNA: TGTGCCAGCAGTGCAACACAGGGTGGCAATCAGCCCCAGCATTTT.

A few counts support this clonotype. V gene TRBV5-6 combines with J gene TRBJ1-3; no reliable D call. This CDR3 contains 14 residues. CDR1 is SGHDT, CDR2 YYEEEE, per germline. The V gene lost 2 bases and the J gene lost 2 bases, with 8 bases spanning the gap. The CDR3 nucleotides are TGTGCCAGCAGCTTCCGGCGCGCTGGAAACACCATATATTTT. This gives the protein CASSFRRAGNTIYF.